The rows below give T cell receptor beta chains drawn from one sample of a study of T-cell reconstitution after alpha-beta-depleted transplantation in children. TCRdb analysed the PCR reads with MiXCR anew, one entry per CDR3 protein. The sample has hundreds of thousands of distinct CDR3 sequences, roughly 13% seen once; the top ten hold 0.65% to 0.9%. Here the sequenced sample was PBMCs, taken before TCRalphabeta/CD19-depleted stem cell transplant. The receptors derive from a girl between 2 and 10 years old with congenital amegakaryocytic thrombocytopenia, due to receive a stem cell transplant. Both conserved end residues are part of each CDR3. Each record gives: D gene, J gene, clone size, V gene, CDR3 DNA, CDR3 protein. The D gene is left open where the match is weak. The size field is filled for only some rows; it gives once, few, many or a size class.

>-|TRBJ2-7|few|TRBV28
TGTGCCAGCGCGGGGATTAGCGAGCAGTACTTC
CASAGISEQYF
>-|TRBJ2-1|many|TRBV5-1
TGCGCCAGCAGCTTGGACCGCCTCTCCTACAATGAGCAGTTCTTC
CASSLDRLSYNEQFF
>-|TRBJ2-7|many|TRBV5-1
TGCGCCAGCAGCTTGGAAGACAGGATACCGTACTTC
CASSLEDRIPYF
>TRBD2|TRBJ2-2|few|TRBV5-5
TGTGCCAGCAGCTTGTGGCTAGCGGGAGAGGGGACCGGGGAGCTGTTTTTT
CASSLWLAGEGTGELFF
>-|TRBJ1-4|many|TRBV7-9
TGTGCCAGCAGCCCACCCAGGGGAAGCAAACTGTTTTTT
CASSPPRGSKLFF
>TRBD1|TRBJ2-7|-|TRBV20-1
TGCAGTGCTAGGAAACCGGGACAGAACGAGCAGTACTTC
CSARKPGQNEQYF
>-|TRBJ2-1|many|TRBV15
TGTGCCACCAGCAGCGGGGAGCAGAATGAGCAGTTCTTC
CATSSGEQNEQFF
>TRBD1|TRBJ2-7|-|TRBV13
TGTGCCAGCAGCTACGGGACAGGGGCCCTCGAGCAGTACTTC
CASSYGTGALEQYF
>TRBD2|TRBJ2-3|-|TRBV7-2
TGTGCCAGCAGCCCTGAAGCGGGACCTCCCACAGATACGCAGTATTTT
CASSPEAGPPTDTQYF
>-|TRBJ2-1|many|TRBV20-1
TGCAGTGCTAGAGGGGAGCGAGGCGGGGAGCAGTTCTTC
CSARGERGGEQFF
>TRBD2|TRBJ2-1|-|TRBV5-1
TGCGCCAGCAGGTACGGGCTAGCGGGAGACAATGAGCAGTTCTTC
CASRYGLAGDNEQFF
>-|TRBJ1-2|-|TRBV7-9
TGTGCCAGCAGGATCGCGGGGCAGGGTGACGGCTACACCTTC
CASRIAGQGDGYTF
>-|TRBJ2-2|-|TRBV7-3
TGTGCCAGCAGCTTAACTCGGGACACCGGGGAGCTGTTTTTT
CASSLTRDTGELFF
>-|TRBJ2-3|many|TRBV28
TGTGCCAGCAGTCCCACTTCAGATACGCAGTATTTT
CASSPTSDTQYF
>-|TRBJ2-5|many|TRBV6-1
TGTGCCAGCAGCACGCCCGGTGGGGTGGGGACCCAGTACTTC
CASSTPGGVGTQYF
>TRBD2|TRBJ2-7|few|TRBV2
TGTGCCAGCAGGGAGGGACTAGCGGGAAACGAGCAGTACTTC
CASREGLAGNEQYF
>TRBD2|TRBJ2-7|-|TRBV7-9
TGTGCCAGCAGCTTAGGCGTGGCGCGGGAGAAGCAGTACTTC
CASSLGVAREKQYF
>-|TRBJ2-7|few|TRBV7-9
TGTGCCAGCAGCCAAGGGGGAAACGAGCAGTACTTC
CASSQGGNEQYF
>-|TRBJ2-7|-|TRBV20-1
TGCAGTGCTAGAGAGCTTGTAGGAACCGTCAGTGGGCAGTACTTC
CSARELVGTVSGQYF
>-|TRBJ1-6|many|TRBV20-1
TGCAGTGCTAGAGGCGACGGGCCGTTAAATTCACCCCTCCACTTT
CSARGDGPLNSPLHF
>-|TRBJ1-2|few|TRBV2
TGTGCCAGCAGTGAACGAGGGACCGGTGGCTACACCTTC
CASSERGTGGYTF
>TRBD2|TRBJ2-6|-|TRBV4-2
TGTGCCAGCAGCCAAGTAATAGCGGGAGGGGTCTCTGGGGCCAACGTCCTGACTTTC
CASSQVIAGGVSGANVLTF
>TRBD2|TRBJ2-1|many|TRBV15
TGTGCCACCAGCAGAGATGCTTCTTCTAGCGGGGCTTCCCTCTCCTACAATGAGCAGTTCTTC
CATSRDASSSGASLSYNEQFF
>TRBD2|TRBJ2-7|many|TRBV20-1
TGCAGTGCTAGATATAGGGGAGCGGGGGTTGAGCAGTACTTC
CSARYRGAGVEQYF
>TRBD2|TRBJ2-2|-|TRBV12-3/TRBV12-4
TGTGCCAGCAGCCCACTTAGCGGGAGGGCTAGGGGGGAGCTGTTTTTT
CASSPLSGRARGELFF
>-|TRBJ2-2|few|TRBV2
TGTGCCAGCAGTTATACCCGGGACGGGGAGCTGTTTTTT
CASSYTRDGELFF
>-|TRBJ2-1|few|TRBV14
TGTGCCAGCAGCCAAGATCCGAGGGGTGAGCAGTTCTTC
CASSQDPRGEQFF
>TRBD1|TRBJ1-1|-|TRBV20-1
TGCAGTGCTAATAAACAGGGGGTTTGGACTGAAGCTTTCTTT
CSANKQGVWTEAFF
>TRBD2|TRBJ2-5|few|TRBV5-6
TGTGCCAGCAGCGGGGGACTAGCGGGAGTTGCAGAGACCCAGTACTTC
CASSGGLAGVAETQYF
>TRBD2|TRBJ2-3|-|TRBV12-3/TRBV12-4
TGTGCCACCAGAGCTTGGGCGGGAGAGACAGATACGCAGTATTTT
CATRAWAGETDTQYF
>-|TRBJ1-5|-|TRBV20-1
TGCAGTGCTAGTGGGGGGCCAGATACGCAGCATTTT
CSASGGPDTQHF
>-|TRBJ2-7|many|TRBV12-3/TRBV12-4
TGTGCCAGCAGTTTCGGCTTGTGGGGCGAGCAGTACTTC
CASSFGLWGEQYF
>-|TRBJ2-3|many|TRBV4-1
TGCGCCAGCAGCCAGCTCGGGACCTCAGATACGCAGTATTTT
CASSQLGTSDTQYF
>-|TRBJ2-1|few|TRBV4-1
TGCGCCAGCAGCCAAGTTCACGCTAACAACAATGAGCAGTTCTTC
CASSQVHANNNEQFF
>-|TRBJ2-3|few|TRBV7-9
TGTGCCTCAACTGACAACAACAAGAATACGCAGTATTTT
CASTDNNKNTQYF
>TRBD2|TRBJ2-1|-|TRBV20-1
TGCAGTGCTAGGGTTCTAGCGGGAGGGCCAGTGTATGAGCAGTTCTTC
CSARVLAGGPVYEQFF
>TRBD2|TRBJ2-2|many|TRBV20-1
TGCGGTACTAGCGGGAACACCGGGGAGCTGTTTTTT
CGTSGNTGELFF
>-|TRBJ2-2|many|TRBV20-1
TGCAGTGCTAGAGACCCGGGAGTAGGGGAAACCGGGGAGCTGTTTTTT
CSARDPGVGETGELFF
>-|TRBJ2-6|-|TRBV10-3
TGTGCCATAAGGCCGGGCGGAATGACTCTGGCGGCCAACGTCCTGACTTTC
CAIRPGGMTLAANVLTF
>-|TRBJ2-3|-|TRBV12-3/TRBV12-4
TGTGCCAGCAGTTCGGGGCGGACTCCCTCAAATACGCAGTATTTT
CASSSGRTPSNTQYF
>-|TRBJ2-7|many|TRBV6-5
TGTGCCAGCAGTTACGAACAGCCTCGTCCCACCTACGAGCAGTACTTC
CASSYEQPRPTYEQYF
>-|TRBJ1-2|many|TRBV29-1
TGCAGCGTGAGGACCTTCTTGGGTGGCTACACCTTC
CSVRTFLGGYTF
>-|TRBJ1-2|many|TRBV30
TGTGCCTGGGGAGGAACGGGCCCTCTGTATGGCTACACCTTC
CAWGGTGPLYGYTF
>TRBD1|TRBJ1-3|many|TRBV18
TGTGCCAGCAACACAGGGGCTGGAAACACCATATATTTT
CASNTGAGNTIYF
>-|TRBJ2-1|many|TRBV7-2
TGTGCCAGCAGCTTACTTCCGCGGGTCTATGAGCAGTTCTTC
CASSLLPRVYEQFF
>-|TRBJ1-2|-|TRBV14
TGTGCCAGCAGCCTGGGGACACATTATGGCTACACCTTC
CASSLGTHYGYTF
>-|TRBJ2-7|many|TRBV6-5
TGTGCCAGCCACCGGGACCCCGGGGAGCAGTACTTC
CASHRDPGEQYF
>TRBD1|TRBJ2-5|-|TRBV20-1
TGCAGTGCTAGTTTGGGGGGGACAGGGGGTTGGAAGACCCAGTACTTC
CSASLGGTGGWKTQYF
>-|TRBJ2-2|few|TRBV5-1
TGCGCCAGTACGAGGGCCCTAAACACCGGGGAGCTGTTTTTT
CASTRALNTGELFF
>-|TRBJ2-6|-|TRBV28
TGTGCCAGCACTCCCCCAGGGGATGGGGCCAACGTCCTGACTTTC
CASTPPGDGANVLTF
>TRBD2|TRBJ2-1|many|TRBV7-9
TGTGCCAGCAGCTTATTAGCGGGAGGTTATGAGCAGTTCTTC
CASSLLAGGYEQFF
>-|TRBJ2-3|-|TRBV6-1
TGTGCCAGCAGTCAAGGATCCAACATTATAATACAAACGCAGTATTTT
CASSQGSNIIIQTQYF
>TRBD2|TRBJ2-1|many|TRBV5-1
TGCGCCAGCAGCTTGATGCCTAGCGGGAGTGGTGAGCAGTTCTTC
CASSLMPSGSGEQFF
>-|TRBJ1-3|many|TRBV20-1
TGCAGTGCTCTTACAGGCTCTGGAAACACCATATATTTT
CSALTGSGNTIYF
>TRBD2|TRBJ2-1|few|TRBV27
TGTGCCAGCCGCATAGCGGGAGGAGGTAATGAGCAGTTCTTC
CASRIAGGGNEQFF
>TRBD2|TRBJ2-1|many|TRBV19
TGTGCCAGTAAGCGTTTTGGCCTAGCGGGAGCAGATGAGCAGTTCTTC
CASKRFGLAGADEQFF